One sample yielded the 8 T cell receptor beta chains listed below, sequenced in a study of regulatory T cells in long-lasting Graves disease (dated by TCRdb to the early 2020s). The meaning of the sample's time point label: newly diagnosed GD, antithyroid drugs for less than 3 months. For both TCR sequencing and RNA sequencing, RNA was extracted from PBMCs using TRIzol. The protocol used for the library was multiplex PCR. The sequencing machine was an Illumina HiSeq 4000. To build TCR beta libraries, CDR3 regions were amplified by Arm-PCR using iRepertoire HTBI primers. TCRdb handled the public reads itself, with Q25 trimming in fastp and clone calling in MiXCR, and kept productive beta chains. Entries are consolidated by CDR3 protein sequence, retaining the most common genes and DNA. For this sample the table gives around 400,000 distinct CDR3 sequences, of which about a sixth were detected only once. Around a fifth of the sample goes to the ten largest clones.

The sequenced sample was peripheral blood mononuclear cells (PBMCs), obtained at new diagnosis, from a patient treated with antithyroid drugs. These TCRs come from a female donor with Graves disease.

This clonotype was recorded many times. This sequence joins TRBV29-1 and TRBJ2-1; 8 bases align to TRBD1. The V segment lost 2 bases and the J segment 0 bases; nucleotides outside the gene matches: 6. This CDR3 spans 16 amino acids. Germline loops: CDR1 SQVTM, CDR2 ANQGSEA. Here the CDR3 DNA reads TGCAGCGTTGAATACTTCGGACAGGGCTCCTACAATGAGCAGTTCTTC. Translated: CSVEYFGQGSYNEQFF.

In this sample, this clonotype turned up a few times. The V call is TRBV5-6, the J call TRBJ1-3, with a possible D match to TRBD1 (6 bases). Germline V gene sequence: CDR1 SGHDT, CDR2 YYEEEE. The CDR3 totals 16 residues. V was trimmed by 0 bases and J by 0 bases, leaving 10 bases between them. CDR3 amino acids: CASSLAGARSGNTIYF. Written as DNA, the CDR3 is TGTGCCAGCAGCTTGGCAGGGGCCCGCTCTGGAAACACCATATATTTT.

In its sample, this clonotype was seen many times. V gene TRBV9 combines with J gene TRBJ1-2; D gene uncertain. The V and J ends lost 3 bases and 5 bases respectively, with 17 bases between them. The CDR3 runs 15 residues. Germline CDR1 reads SGDLS; CDR2 reads YYNGEE. The CDR3 reads CASSAGLGLRYGYTF. The CDR3 coding sequence is TGTGCCAGCAGCGCGGGCTTGGGGTTACGGTATGGCTACACCTTC.

This clonotype was seen at least ten times. V is TRBV30 and J is TRBJ1-1, with D unresolved. The CDR3 extends over 12 amino acids. Germline lookup yields CDR1 GTSNPN and CDR2 SVGIG (reference sequence). V was cut by 6 bases and J by 8 bases, with 16 bases left in between. DNA of the CDR3: TGTGCCTGCAGATCAGGAGGGTCCGAAGCTTTCTTT. It is translated as CACRSGGSEAFF.

The genes are TRBV11-2 and TRBJ2-5; the D gene is possibly TRBD2 (5 bases). The CDR3 sequence is 14 residues long. The germline V and J ends were trimmed by 6 bases and 5 bases, with 16 bases remaining between them. CDR1 is SGHAT and CDR2 is FQNNGV in the germline V gene. Written as DNA, the CDR3 is TGTGCCAGCAGTTTCGTTGAGCGGTTGGAGACCCAGTACTTC. Translating gives CASSFVERLETQYF.

The chain couples TRBV28 to TRBJ2-3; perhaps TRBD1 as D (6 bases). The ends were cut back, 3 bases at V and 4 bases at J, with 11 bases in the middle. This CDR3 is 14 amino acids long. Germline-derived CDR1 and CDR2 are MDHEN and SYDVKM. CDR3 region: CASSFLEGADTQYF. DNA for the CDR3: TGTGCCAGCAGTTTTCTAGAGGGGGCAGATACGCAGTATTTT. Full variable domain (rest looked up from reference TRBV28 and TRBJ2-3): DVKVTQSSRYLVKRTGEKVFLECVQDMDHENMFWYRQDPGLGLRLIYFSYDVKMKEKGDIPEGYSVSREKKERFSLILESASTNQTSMYLCASSFLEGADTQYFGPGTRLTVL.

This clonotype appeared many times. The chain recombines TRBV7-2 with TRBJ2-7; D is ambiguous. The CDR3 sequence is 14 residues long. V was cut by 5 bases and J by 1 base, with 12 bases left in between. The germline V gene has CDR1 SGHTA and CDR2 FQGNSA. CDR3 sequence reads: CASSVNPKSYEQYF. The CDR3 bases are TGTGCCAGCAGCGTTAATCCGAAATCCTACGAGCAGTACTTC.

In its sample, this clonotype was seen many times. The chain carries TRBV27 and TRBJ2-2; D is perhaps TRBD1 or TRBD2 (6 bases each). V lost 2 bases to trimming and J lost 3 bases, with 10 bases between them. The CDR3 runs 15 residues. Germline V CDR1 and CDR2: MNHEY, SMNVEV (reference sequence). CDR3 region: CASSLRGQDTGELFF. CDR3 coding DNA: TGTGCCAGCAGTTTACGGGGGCAGGACACCGGGGAGCTGTTTTTT.